The 27 T cell receptor beta chains below come from one sample, sequenced in a study of blood T cell repertoires in COVID-19. Here immunoSEQ multiplex PCR was the method, and the copy in TCRdb shows in-frame clones only, minus some. The top ten hold 25% of the sample, which has about 50,000 clones, 79% seen once. Input material: peripheral blood. The source of these receptors is a man between 65 and 79 years old with acute or convalescent COVID-19.

The table lists this clone with a few counts. The rearrangement joins TRBV6-1 to TRBJ2-7, with a possible D match to TRBD1 (5 bases). The CDR3 runs to 15 residues. The germline CDR1 and CDR2 sequences are MNHNS and SASEGT. V dropped 3 bases and J dropped 5 bases, with 17 bases sitting between them. This CDR3 reads CASSEPQGWPHEQYF. CDR3 DNA sequence: TGTGCCAGCAGTGAGCCCCAGGGCTGGCCACACGAGCAGTACTTC.

This chain links TRBV6-1 with TRBJ1-2; 7 bases are shared with TRBD1. The V gene's germline CDR1 is MNHNS and CDR2 SASEGT. CDR3 length: 13 residues. V trimming: 3 bases; J trimming: 4 bases; junction bases outside the gene matches: 2. The CDR3 DNA is TGTGCCAGCAGTGAGACAGGGACCTATGGCTACACCTTC. Translating gives CASSETGTYGYTF.

Only one count was recorded for this clone. The chain joins TRBV30 to TRBJ2-7, with D perhaps TRBD2 (6 bases). Germline V gives CDR1 GTSNPN, CDR2 SVGIG (reference sequence). CDR3 length: 13 amino acids. V lost 2 bases and J 0 bases, leaving 8 bases between the germline ends. The CDR3 bases are TGTGCCTGGAGTATAGCGGTCTCCTACGAGCAGTACTTC. This gives the protein CAWSIAVSYEQYF. Looking up the rest from reference TRBV30 and TRBJ2-7 gives the full variable domain: SQTIHQWPATLVQPVGSPLSLECTVEGTSNPNLYWYRQAAGRGLQLLFYSVGIGQISSEVPQNLSASRPQDRQFILSSKKLLLSDSGFYLCAWSIAVSYEQYFGPGTRLTVT.

The chain combines TRBV5-1 with TRBJ2-3; TRBD2 matches at 9 bases. The germline gives CDR1 SGHRS, CDR2 YFSETQ. There are 17 residues in the CDR3. V shed 0 bases and J 5 bases; nucleotides not matched to a gene: 10. The CDR3 sequence is CASSLDAPAGGKDTQYF. The CDR3 DNA reads as TGCGCCAGCAGCTTGGACGCCCCGGCGGGAGGGAAAGATACGCAGTATTTT. Full variable domain (missing parts from reference TRBV5-1 and TRBJ2-3): KAGVTQTPRYLIKTRGQQVTLSCSPISGHRSVSWYQQTPGQGLQFLFEYFSETQRNKGNFPGRFSGRQFSNSRSEMNVSTLELGDSALYLCASSLDAPAGGKDTQYFGPGTRLTVL.

This clone came up a few times. The chain joins TRBV7-9 to TRBJ2-7, with TRBD1 matching over 7 bases. Germline V gives CDR1 SEHNR, CDR2 FQNEAQ (reference sequence). Trimming cost V 5 bases and J 4 bases; bases outside gene matches: 11. The CDR3 consists of 15 residues. CDR3 in amino acids: CASSPTTGMSYEQYF. The CDR3 region has the DNA TGTGCCAGCAGCCCGACGACAGGGATGTCTTACGAGCAGTACTTC.

The chain employs TRBV28 and TRBJ2-7; TRBD2 matches 7 bases. Per germline, CDR1 MDHEN and CDR2 SYDVKM. Trimming took 6 bases from V and 4 from J; bases not matched to a gene: 12. The CDR3 loop spans 15 amino acids. CDR3 nucleotides: TGTGCCAGCAGCCCCACTGGGAGGGCGGATTACGAGCAGTACTTC. It translates to CASSPTGRADYEQYF.

The chain couples TRBV5-1 to TRBJ1-2; a weak D match, TRBD1 (5 bases). V gave up 4 bases and J gave up 4 bases, with 14 bases separating them. Germline CDR1 is SGHRS and CDR2 is YFSETQ. The CDR3 has 14 residues. As DNA, the CDR3 is TGCGCCAGCAGCCCGTCACAGGACCCCTATGGCTACACCTTC. It yields the protein CASSPSQDPYGYTF.

The chain combines TRBV3-1 (or the pseudogene TRBV3-2) with TRBJ1-5, with no clear D. The CDR3 sequence is 14 residues long. With 4 bases removed from V and 6 bases from J, the gap between germline ends came to 13 bases. CDR1 and CDR2 from the germline V gene are LGHDT and YNNKEL (reference sequence). This chain's CDR3 is CASSPPGEGQPQHF. The DNA for the CDR3 is TGTGCCAGCAGCCCACCCGGGGAAGGTCAGCCCCAGCATTTT.

This clone was picked up one time. CDR3: CASSQTSGGAWADTQYF. Written as DNA, the CDR3 is TGTGCCAGCAGCCAGACTAGCGGGGGGGCTTGGGCAGATACGCAGTATTTT. The chain carries TRBV14 and TRBJ2-3, with 14 bases aligning to TRBD2. The length of the CDR3 is 17 residues. CDR1 SGHDN and CDR2 FVKESK come from the germline V gene. The junction had 6 bases not matched to a gene; V was cut back by 3 bases and J by 4 bases.

CDR3 amino acids: CASSLDGRWSNEQFF. CDR3 DNA: TGCGCCAGCAGCTTGGACGGGAGGTGGAGCAATGAGCAGTTCTTC. The chain joins TRBV5-1 to TRBJ2-1; 7 bases are shared with TRBD2. The V and J ends lost 0 bases and 6 bases, in that order; junction bases with no gene match: 6. This CDR3 contains 15 residues. Germline assignment: CDR1 SGHRS and CDR2 YFSETQ.

This chain uses TRBV6-6 with TRBJ1-5; D not resolved. This CDR3 has 14 residues. V shed 7 bases and J shed 4 bases, with 14 bases lying between them. CDR1 MNHNY and CDR2 SVGAGI come from the germline V gene (reference sequence). CDR3 in amino acids: CASTSSGRNQPQHF. CDR3 bases: TGTGCCAGCACATCGTCGGGGAGAAATCAGCCCCAGCATTTT.

V is TRBV18 and J is TRBJ1-4; D might be TRBD1 (5 bases). Germline loops: CDR1 KGHSH, CDR2 LQKENI. Between the trimmed V and J ends, which lost 1 base and 7 bases, there was a span of 10 bases. This CDR3 has 14 amino acids. Written as DNA, the CDR3 is TGTGCCAGCTCACCACAAGGGGTGACTGAAAAACTGTTTTTT. Protein product: CASSPQGVTEKLFF.

The rearrangement links TRBV6-1 to TRBJ1-6; D gene unclear. The ends were cut back, 3 bases at V and 13 bases at J, with 19 bases in the middle. CDR1 is MNHNS, CDR2 SASEGT, per germline. This CDR3 has 15 residues. The CDR3 loop reads CASSDPVRGIAPLHF. The CDR3 nucleotides read TGTGCCAGCAGTGATCCCGTTCGCGGGATCGCGCCCCTCCACTTT.

This chain joins TRBV9 and TRBJ2-5, with TRBD1 identical over 9 bases. Per the germline V gene, CDR1 is SGDLS and CDR2 is YYNGEE. Unmatched junction bases numbered 3, after V lost 0 bases and J lost 3 bases. CDR3 length: 15 amino acids. CDR3 residues: CASSVGWTGEETQYF. Here the CDR3 DNA reads TGTGCCAGCAGCGTAGGATGGACAGGGGAAGAGACCCAGTACTTC.

This clone was counted once. V usage is TRBV7-2 and J usage is TRBJ1-1; TRBD1 matches at 7 bases. The germline V gene encodes CDR1 SGHTA and CDR2 FQGNSA. This CDR3 has 15 residues. After removal of 5 bases from V and 3 bases from J, the junction contained 9 bases not matched to a gene. CDR3 loop: CASSPRQGVDTEAFF. In nucleotides, the CDR3 is TGTGCCAGCAGCCCCCGACAGGGTGTCGACACTGAAGCTTTCTTT.

The chain has TRBV7-9 and TRBJ1-5, with 8 bases fitting TRBD1. This CDR3 has 15 amino acids. Trimming cost V 4 bases and J 2 bases; bases outside gene matches: 4. The V gene's germline CDR1 is SEHNR and CDR2 FQNEAQ (reference sequence). This chain's CDR3 is CASSWGTGRNQPQHF. The CDR3, as DNA: TGTGCCAGCAGCTGGGGGACAGGACGCAATCAGCCCCAGCATTTT.

This clone was seen a single time. The V gene is TRBV5-1, the J gene TRBJ2-5; TRBD1 is a possible D gene (6 bases). Germline CDR1 reads SGHRS; CDR2 reads YFSETQ. CDR3 length: 14 residues. Trimming pared 2 bases from V and 5 bases from J, leaving 13 bases between. The CDR3 reads CASSFGTLKETQYF. CDR3 nucleotides: TGCGCCAGCAGCTTCGGGACATTGAAGGAGACCCAGTACTTC. Together with reference TRBV5-1 and TRBJ2-5, the CDR3 gives the full variable domain: KAGVTQTPRYLIKTRGQQVTLSCSPISGHRSVSWYQQTPGQGLQFLFEYFSETQRNKGNFPGRFSGRQFSNSRSEMNVSTLELGDSALYLCASSFGTLKETQYFGPGTRLLVL.

V and J are TRBV2 and TRBJ2-7; D not resolved. CDR3 length: 13 residues. The ends were cut back, 4 bases at V and 0 bases at J, with 7 bases in the middle. CDR1 is SNHLY and CDR2 is FYNNEI in the germline V gene. For the CDR3, the DNA is TGTGCCAGCAGTGGTGCTACCTCCTACGAGCAGTACTTC. Translation: CASSGATSYEQYF.

V is TRBV9 and J is TRBJ1-1, with 11 bases that match TRBD1. This CDR3 has 17 residues. Germline V gives CDR1 SGDLS, CDR2 YYNGEE. V shed 3 bases and J 2 bases; nucleotides not matched to a gene: 9. CDR3 in DNA: TGTGCCAGCAGCGAAGGGACAGGGGGTTCCTCTAACACTGAAGCTTTCTTT. The encoded protein is CASSEGTGGSSNTEAFF.

This chain uses TRBV5-1 with TRBJ2-5; 8 bases align to TRBD2. Trimming took 8 bases from V and 2 from J; bases not matched to a gene: 11. CDR3 length equals 15 residues. Germline V gives CDR1 SGHRS, CDR2 YFSETQ. The CDR3 coding sequence is TGCGCCAGTGACGGGAATGGCGGGAGGCAAGAGACCCAGTACTTC. As protein: CASDGNGGRQETQYF.

A few counts support this clone. This chain links TRBV6-2 or TRBV6-3 with TRBJ2-7, with 7 bases that match TRBD1. The CDR3 loop spans 13 amino acids. Germline V gene data show CDR1 as MNHEY and CDR2 as SVGEGT. With 5 bases clipped from V and 2 bases from J, the junction kept 3 bases outside the gene matches. The DNA of the CDR3 is TGTGCCAGCAGTGGGGGACAGACCTACGAGCAGTACTTC. It is translated as CASSGGQTYEQYF.

The rearrangement joins TRBV28 to TRBJ2-2, with 11 nucleotides matching TRBD2. CDR3 length: 16 amino acids. V lost 5 bases and J lost 4; bases outside the gene matches: 6. Germline V lookup: CDR1 MDHEN, CDR2 SYDVKM. CDR3 protein: CASSRTSGLGTGELFF. The CDR3 DNA sequence: TGTGCCAGCAGTCGGACTAGCGGGTTAGGCACCGGGGAGCTGTTTTTT.

The chain combines TRBV7-3 with TRBJ2-7; 8 positions match TRBD2. Per the germline V gene, CDR1 is SGHTA and CDR2 is FQGTGA. This CDR3 spans 15 amino acids. With V trimmed by 2 bases and J by 3 bases, 6 bases remained unmatched. CDR3 amino acids: CASSLGAGEVYEQYF. For the CDR3, the DNA is TGTGCCAGCAGCTTAGGAGCGGGAGAGGTCTACGAGCAGTACTTC.

This chain links TRBV4-1 with TRBJ2-3; 10 bases agree with TRBD2. The CDR3 sequence is 16 residues long. Germline trimming cut 4 bases from V and 3 bases from J; bases unmatched to any gene: 7. Germline-derived CDR1 and CDR2 are MGHRA and YSYEKL. Written as DNA, the CDR3 is TGCGCCAGCAGCCTGACCGGGACTAGCGAGACAGATACGCAGTATTTT. This gives the protein CASSLTGTSETDTQYF.

In DNA form, the CDR3 reads TGTGCCAGCTCACCAGGGGGGGGAACTGGGGCCAACGTCCTGACTTTC. It encodes CASSPGGGTGANVLTF. This chain joins TRBV18 and TRBJ2-6; 7 nucleotides match TRBD2. The CDR3 is made up of 16 amino acids. The V segment lost 2 bases and the J segment 2 bases; nucleotides outside the gene matches: 3. Germline lookup yields CDR1 KGHSH and CDR2 LQKENI.

The J gene is TRBJ2-7, the V gene TRBV5-1; D remains unclear. V dropped 0 bases and J dropped 3 bases, with 13 bases sitting between them. Germline V gives CDR1 SGHRS, CDR2 YFSETQ. This CDR3 comprises 15 residues. The CDR3: CASSLAGSLGYEQYF. CDR3 nucleotide sequence: TGCGCCAGCAGCTTGGCAGGCAGTCTCGGCTACGAGCAGTACTTC.

The gene calls are TRBV30 and TRBJ2-3; D gene ambiguous. The V end lost 5 bases, the J end lost 0 bases, and 12 bases lay between the germline ends. CDR3 size: 14 residues. CDR1 is GTSNPN and CDR2 is SVGIG in the germline V gene (reference sequence). The CDR3 sequence is CAWGSGQSTDTQYF. CDR3 DNA sequence: TGTGCCTGGGGCTCTGGGCAAAGCACAGATACGCAGTATTTT.